The 19 T cell receptor beta chains presented below share a single source sample, sequenced in a study of blood T cell repertoires in COVID-19. TCRdb keeps only in-frame clones here, not all; method: immunoSEQ multiplex PCR. The sample consists of about 170,000 clones, just under 90% of them appearing once. Material: peripheral blood. Receptors originate from a man between 18 and 35 years old with active or convalescent COVID-19.

V and J are TRBV5-1 and TRBJ2-2; D is unclear. V was clipped by 6 bases and J by 0 bases, with 12 bases between them. Germline V CDR1 and CDR2: SGHRS, YFSETQ. CDR3 length: 15 amino acids. The CDR3 coding sequence is TGCGCCAGCATCGGAGTCGGTGCGAACACCGGGGAGCTGTTTTTT. Translated: CASIGVGANTGELFF.

Here the CDR3 reads CATSRDRGQSQPQHF. CDR3 DNA: TGTGCCACCAGCAGGGACAGGGGGCAGAGCCAGCCCCAGCATTTT. This chain uses TRBV15 with TRBJ1-5; 11 nucleotides agree with TRBD1. V dropped 3 bases and J dropped 7; count of bases not matched to a gene: 5. Per germline, CDR1 LNHNV and CDR2 YYDKDF (reference sequence). The length of the CDR3 is 15 residues.

V and J are TRBV19 and TRBJ2-5; 8 bases fit TRBD1. This CDR3 has 15 amino acids. Unmatched junction bases numbered 5, after V lost 0 bases and J lost 5 bases. Germline loops: CDR1 LNHDA, CDR2 SQIVND (reference sequence). The CDR3 spells CASSIERQGWETQYF. The CDR3 nucleotides read TGTGCCAGTAGTATAGAAAGACAGGGGTGGGAGACCCAGTACTTC.

This chain uses TRBV11-2 with TRBJ2-2; TRBD2 agrees at 11 bases. The CDR3 loop spans 17 amino acids. Germline assignment: CDR1 SGHAT and CDR2 FQNNGV. With 3 bases clipped from V and 1 base from J, the junction kept 4 bases outside the gene matches. The DNA of the CDR3 is TGTGCCAGCAGCTTCTCCCTAGCGGGAGGGAACACCGGGGAGCTGTTTTTT. It yields the protein CASSFSLAGGNTGELFF.

This chain uses TRBV14 with TRBJ2-1, with TRBD2 identical over 8 bases. CDR3 length: 13 amino acids. J was trimmed by 9 bases and V by 4 bases; bases with no gene match: 5. CDR1 is SGHDN and CDR2 is FVKESK in the germline V gene. CDR3 residues: CASSRAGGLEQFF. In DNA, the CDR3 is TGTGCCAGCAGCCGGGCGGGGGGTCTTGAGCAGTTCTTC.

V and J are TRBV4-1 and TRBJ1-1; D unclear. V was trimmed by 1 base and J by 0 bases, leaving 9 bases between them. Looked up from germline, CDR1 is MGHRA and CDR2 is YSYEKL. The length of the CDR3 is 15 residues. The CDR3 coding sequence is TGCGCCAGCAGCCAAGTCGGGAGTATGAACACTGAAGCTTTCTTT. Translated: CASSQVGSMNTEAFF.

The chain recombines TRBV27 with TRBJ2-7; the match to TRBD1 covers 9 bases. Germline V CDR1 and CDR2: MNHEY, SMNVEV (reference sequence). Trimming at V came to 8 bases and at J to 2 bases, leaving 7 bases not matched to a gene. The CDR3 covers 14 residues. The CDR3 coding sequence is TGTGCCAGCGGCCCCGGACAGGGGACCTACGAGCAGTACGTC. It codes for CASGPGQGTYEQYV.

The chain carries TRBV10-1 and TRBJ1-5, with D uncertain. Per germline, CDR1 WNHNN and CDR2 SYGVQD (reference sequence). Trimming removed 8 bases at V and 0 bases at J, with 17 bases between. This CDR3 has 16 amino acids. CDR3 residues: CASVALPAHSNQPQHF. CDR3 in DNA: TGCGCCAGCGTAGCATTACCAGCTCATAGCAATCAGCCCCAGCATTTT.

The rearrangement links TRBV11-3 to TRBJ2-5, with a weak D call TRBD1 (6 bases). Germline values: CDR1 SGHNT, CDR2 YENEEA. V was cut by 6 bases and J by 0 bases, with 17 bases left in between. The CDR3 length is 16 residues. This chain's CDR3 is CASSSRTDQYQETQYF. The CDR3 DNA sequence: TGTGCCAGCAGTTCCCGGACAGACCAGTACCAAGAGACCCAGTACTTC.

This rearrangement joins TRBV4-3 to TRBJ2-1; 7 bases match TRBD1. V shed 0 bases and J 6 bases; nucleotides not matched to a gene: 8. The germline CDR1 and CDR2 sequences are LGHNA and YSLEER. There are 16 residues in the CDR3. This CDR3 reads CASSQETGTAFNEQFF. CDR3 coding DNA: TGCGCCAGCAGCCAAGAGACCGGGACAGCCTTCAATGAGCAGTTCTTC.

The count of this clone is one. The chain has TRBV24-1 and TRBJ2-7; maybe TRBD1 (5 bases). Germline-derived CDR1 and CDR2 are KGHDR and SFDVKD. The CDR3 runs to 14 residues. Trimming removed 4 bases at V and 4 bases at J, with 13 bases between. CDR3 region: CATSDPTTGYEQYF. DNA of the CDR3: TGTGCCACCAGTGACCCGACCACAGGATACGAGCAGTACTTC.

This sequence joins TRBV7-8 and TRBJ1-2; 9 nucleotides align to TRBD1. The CDR3 runs to 14 residues. Germline assignment: CDR1 SGHVS and CDR2 FQNEAQ. V lost 5 bases to trimming and J lost 8 bases; unmatched junction nucleotides: 9. The CDR3 sequence is CASSPRTGVAGYTF. The CDR3 coding sequence is TGTGCCAGCAGCCCCAGGACAGGGGTTGCGGGCTACACCTTC.

This clone was found once. The rearrangement links TRBV7-8 to TRBJ2-3; 11 bases line up with TRBD2. V shed 5 bases, J shed 4 bases, and the junction held 8 bases outside the gene matches. Per germline, CDR1 SGHVS and CDR2 FQNEAQ. This CDR3 is built from 16 residues. For the CDR3, the DNA is TGTGCCAGCAGCCCACCCGGGACTAGCGGACCAGATACGCAGTATTTT. Amino acid sequence: CASSPPGTSGPDTQYF.

This rearrangement joins TRBV19 to TRBJ1-5; 7 positions match TRBD1. This CDR3 is built from 16 residues. V lost 6 bases, J lost 5 bases, and 13 bases stayed unmatched. Germline CDR1 reads LNHDA; CDR2 reads SQIVND (reference sequence). In nucleotides, the CDR3 is TGTGCCAGTAGCAACCTCCGGGACAGTCCTTATCAGCCCCAGCATTTT. It encodes CASSNLRDSPYQPQHF.

This sequence joins TRBV28 and TRBJ2-7; TRBD2 matches 9 bases. Trimming at V came to 6 bases and at J to 0 bases, leaving 21 bases not matched to a gene. The CDR3 totals 20 residues. Looked up from germline, CDR1 is MDHEN and CDR2 is SYDVKM. CDR3 sequence reads: CASSPKFSGSVRTSSYEQYF. CDR3 in DNA: TGTGCCAGCAGCCCTAAATTTAGCGGGAGTGTGAGGACGAGCTCCTACGAGCAGTACTTC.

The chain combines TRBV5-4 with TRBJ2-3; the D is unclear. CDR1 is SGHNT, CDR2 YYREEE, per germline (reference sequence). CDR3 length equals 15 residues. V lost 4 bases, J lost 1 base, and 13 bases lay in between. The chain's CDR3 is CASSLDLPRTDTQYF. The DNA of the CDR3 is TGTGCCAGCAGCCTCGACTTGCCCCGCACAGATACGCAGTATTTT.

The count of this clone is one. This chain joins TRBV27 and TRBJ1-1; no reliable D call. V lost 6 bases to trimming and J lost 1 base, with 12 bases between them. Germline CDR1 MNHEY, CDR2 SMNVEV (reference sequence). This CDR3 comprises 14 residues. The CDR3 DNA is TGTGCCAGCAGGCACGAGGAGGGGAACACTGAAGCTTTCTTT. This gives the protein CASRHEEGNTEAFF.

The V call is TRBV24-1, the J call TRBJ2-5; TRBD2 agrees at 13 bases. There are 18 residues in the CDR3. V gave up 4 bases and J gave up 0 bases; unmatched junction bases: 7. CDR1 and CDR2 from the germline V gene are KGHDR and SFDVKD. CDR3 bases: TGTGCCACCAGTGACGTACGGACTAGCGGGAGTTACCAAGAGACCCAGTACTTC. Amino acid sequence: CATSDVRTSGSYQETQYF.

The V gene is TRBV5-4, the J gene TRBJ2-3, with 11 bases identical to TRBD1. With 5 bases clipped from V and 0 bases from J, the junction kept 2 bases outside the gene matches. CDR3 length: 15 amino acids. CDR1 and CDR2 (germline): SGHNT, YYREEE (reference sequence). In DNA, the CDR3 is TGTGCCAGCAGGGGACAGGGGGAAAGCACAGATACGCAGTATTTT. Residues: CASRGQGESTDTQYF.